A selection of T cell receptor gamma chains follows, all from one sample in a study of human gamma delta and Vdelta1 T cells. Their recognized antigens are unknown. TCRdb redid clone calling on the PCR reads using CATT. The table includes about 8,700 gamma-chain clones, about 47% detected once. The source material was Vdelta1 gamma-delta T cells from blood grown in culture (DOT cells). The receptors originated from a human donor in good health. CDR3s include the opening cysteine and the closing phenylalanine or tryptophan. A row's size may be missing; if present it is once, few, many or a size class.

V: TRGV3; J: TRGJ1/TRGJ2; size: few; DNA: TGTGCCACCTGGGAGCGCTATAAGAAACTCTTT; CDR3: CATWERYKKLF
V: TRGV3; J: TRGJP2; size: -; DNA: TGTGCCACCTGGGACGGCACCAAGAGTGATTGGATCAAGACGTTT; CDR3: CATWDGTKSDWIKTF
V: TRGV9; J: TRGJ1/TRGJ2; size: -; DNA: TGTGCCTTGTGGGAGGTGCCCCCCTGGGTTGGTAAGAAACTCTTT; CDR3: CALWEVPPWVGKKLF
V: TRGV3; J: TRGJ1/TRGJ2; size: -; DNA: TGTGCCACCTGGCCCCTCACTTATTATAAGAAACTCTTT; CDR3: CATWPLTYYKKLF
V: TRGV3; J: TRGJP2; size: -; DNA: TGTGCCACCTGGACAGATAGTGATTGGATCAAGACGTTT; CDR3: CATWTDSDWIKTF
V: TRGV8; J: TRGJ1/TRGJ2; size: -; DNA: TGTGCCACCTGGCTCCGCGGCGATTATTATAAGAAACTCTTT; CDR3: CATWLRGDYYKKLF
V: TRGV10; J: TRGJP1; size: -; DNA: TGTGCTGCGTGGGACCCATTCAGGGGTACCACTGGTTGGTTCAAGATATTT; CDR3: CAAWDPFRGTTGWFKIF
V: TRGV4; J: TRGJ1/TRGJ2; size: -; DNA: TGTGCCACCTGGGATGTGGGTGGGACCTTTATCTATAAGAAACTCTTT; CDR3: CATWDVGGTFIYKKLF
V: TRGV4; J: TRGJP2; size: medium-sized; DNA: TGTGCCACCTGGGATGGGCATCGTGATTGGATCAAGACGTTT; CDR3: CATWDGHRDWIKTF
V: TRGV5; J: TRGJ1/TRGJ2; size: few; DNA: TGTGCCACCTGGGACAGGCCAAATTATTATAAGAAACTCTTT; CDR3: CATWDRPNYYKKLF
V: TRGV2; J: TRGJP2; size: medium-sized; DNA: TGTGCCACCTGGGACGGGCGTGGTAGTGATTGGATCAAGACGTTT; CDR3: CATWDGRGSDWIKTF
V: TRGV3; J: TRGJ1/TRGJ2; size: -; DNA: TGTGCCACCTGGGACAGGCACAATCTACTCTTT; CDR3: CATWDRHNLLF
V: TRGV8; J: TRGJP1; size: medium-sized; DNA: TGTGCCACCTGGGATACTGGTTGGTTCAAGATATTT; CDR3: CATWDTGWFKIF
V: TRGV10; J: TRGJP2; size: -; DNA: TGTGCTGCGTGGGATTGTTTTTTTCCCCTATTCAGTAGTGATTGGATCAAGACGTTT; CDR3: CAAWDCFFPLFSSDWIKTF
V: TRGV9; J: TRGJ1/TRGJ2; size: few; DNA: TGTGCCTTGTGGGAGACATATTATAAGAAACTCTTT; CDR3: CALWETYYKKLF
V: TRGV4; J: TRGJ1/TRGJ2; size: few; DNA: TGTGCCACCTGGGATCCACTTTATTATAAGAAACTCTTT; CDR3: CATWDPLYYKKLF
V: TRGV8; J: TRGJP2; size: -; DNA: TGTGCCACCTGGGATAGGCAGCTGAGGGGTGATTGGATCAAGACGTTT; CDR3: CATWDRQLRGDWIKTF
V: TRGV4; J: TRGJP2; size: few; DNA: TGTGCCACCTGGAACAACCACCGGGGTAGTGATTGGATCAAGACGTTT; CDR3: CATWNNHRGSDWIKTF
V: TRGV9; J: TRGJ1/TRGJ2; size: few; DNA: TGTGCCTTGTGGGACCCCCCCGTGAAGAAACTCTTT; CDR3: CALWDPPVKKLF
V: TRGV5; J: TRGJ1/TRGJ2; size: few; DNA: TGTGCCACCTGGGACAGGCCGTATAAGAAACTCTTT; CDR3: CATWDRPYKKLF
V: TRGV5; J: TRGJ1/TRGJ2; size: once; DNA: TGTGCCACCTGGGACGCCCTGGGGCGGCGGTATGGGAAACTCTTT; CDR3: CATWDALGRRYGKLF
V: TRGV8; J: TRGJP2; size: few; DNA: TGTGCCACCTGGGATAGAGCTGGTGATTGGATCAAGACGTTT; CDR3: CATWDRAGDWIKTF
V: TRGV5; J: TRGJ1/TRGJ2; size: -; DNA: TGTGCCACCTGGGACAGGCGGTGGAATTATTATAAGAAACTCTTT; CDR3: CATWDRRWNYYKKLF
V: TRGV4; J: TRGJ1/TRGJ2; size: -; DNA: TGTGCCACCTGGGATATTCGCGTCGCTAAGTATAAGAAACTCTTT; CDR3: CATWDIRVAKYKKLF
V: TRGV5; J: TRGJP2; size: -; DNA: TGTGCCACCTGGGACACCTATCGTGATTGGATCAAGACGTTT; CDR3: CATWDTYRDWIKTF
V: TRGV3; J: TRGJP1; size: -; DNA: TGTGCCACCTGGGACAGTCGAACTTGGTTCAAGATATTT; CDR3: CATWDSRTWFKIF
V: TRGV8; J: TRGJ1/TRGJ2; size: few; DNA: TGTGCCACCTGGGACCAAGGGGAGAAACTCTTT; CDR3: CATWDQGEKLF
V: TRGV9; J: TRGJ1/TRGJ2; size: few; DNA: TGTGCCTTGTGGGAGGGTAAGAAACTCTTT; CDR3: CALWEGKKLF
V: TRGV5; J: TRGJ1/TRGJ2; size: once; DNA: TGTGCCACCTGGGACGCGAGTCATTATAAGAAACTCTTT; CDR3: CATWDASHYKKLF
V: TRGV2; J: TRGJ1/TRGJ2; size: -; DNA: TGTGCCACCTGGGACGGGCCTGGGAATTATTATAAGAAACTCTTT; CDR3: CATWDGPGNYYKKLF
V: TRGV8; J: TRGJ1/TRGJ2; size: -; DNA: TGTGCCACCTGGGATAAGGGGCATTATTATAAGAAACTCTTT; CDR3: CATWDKGHYYKKLF
V: TRGV3; J: TRGJ1/TRGJ2; size: once; DNA: TGTGCCACCTGGCTAAAACAGGATTATAAGAAACTCTTT; CDR3: CATWLKQDYKKLF
V: TRGV4; J: TRGJ1/TRGJ2; size: -; DNA: TGTGCCACCTGGGATGATGTTTATAAGAAACTCTTT; CDR3: CATWDDVYKKLF
V: TRGV5; J: TRGJ1/TRGJ2; size: -; DNA: TGTGCCACCTGGGACAGGCCCCGTTCGAATTATTATAAGAAACTCTTT; CDR3: CATWDRPRSNYYKKLF
V: TRGV4; J: TRGJ1/TRGJ2; size: -; DNA: TGTGCCACCTGGGACCGTGGGCCGAATTATTATAAGAAACTCTTT; CDR3: CATWDRGPNYYKKLF
V: TRGV5; J: TRGJ1/TRGJ2; size: -; DNA: TGTGCCACCTGGGACAGGCACGATTATAAGAAACTCTTT; CDR3: CATWDRHDYKKLF